This entry lists 32 T cell receptor beta chains sequenced from one sample in a study of blood T cell repertoires in COVID-19 (dated by TCRdb to about 2020). Preparation of the library involved the immunoSEQ multiplex PCR assay. This is the immuneACCESS table as TCRdb keeps it, with only in-frame sequences that have V and J called. A part of the clones is gone; compared with another copy, unresolved V genes explain less than half, and the rest is unexplained. The sample table lists about 55,000 clones, less than 95% of them with a count of one. The top ten hold approximately 6.2% of the sample. What was sequenced was peripheral blood. The receptors come from a man aged 40-49 years with acute or convalescent COVID-19.

The chain combines TRBV30 with TRBJ1-2, with 7 bases lining up with TRBD1. CDR1 is GTSNPN, CDR2 SVGIG, per germline (reference sequence). The V gene end was trimmed by 7 bases and the J gene end by 2 bases; junction bases not matched to a gene: 4. The CDR3 is made up of 12 amino acids. CDR3 residues: CASHRGNYGYTF. CDR3 DNA: TGTGCCTCCCACAGGGGAAACTATGGCTACACCTTC.

The CDR3 DNA reads TGTGCCAGCAGCTTAGATCTCAGAAAAAACTATGGCTACACCTTC. The encoded protein is CASSLDLRKNYGYTF. This chain connects TRBV7-9 to TRBJ1-2; D ambiguous. CDR3 size: 15 residues. V was shortened by 1 base and J by 2 bases, with 11 bases between the two germline ends. Per the germline V gene, CDR1 is SEHNR and CDR2 is FQNEAQ (reference sequence).

V is TRBV6-5 and J is TRBJ1-1; D not resolved. CDR1 is MNHEY and CDR2 is SVGAGI in the germline V gene. The length of the CDR3 is 14 residues. V lost 0 bases and J 4 bases, leaving 9 bases between the germline ends. The CDR3 nucleotides read TGTGCCAGCAGTTACTCGAGGCGGGGCACTGAAGCTTTCTTT. Its translation: CASSYSRRGTEAFF.

V usage is TRBV5-1 and J usage is TRBJ2-2, with D possibly TRBD2 on 5 matching bases. Germline V gene data show CDR1 as SGHRS and CDR2 as YFSETQ. This CDR3 comprises 18 residues. V was trimmed by 4 bases and J by 0 bases, leaving 19 bases between them. DNA of the CDR3: TGCGCCAGCAGCCACAATCCCAGCGCGGGCGCGAACACCGGGGAGCTGTTTTTT. It yields the protein CASSHNPSAGANTGELFF.

The chain uses TRBV11-2 and TRBJ2-5; 11 bases fit TRBD2. Germline assignment: CDR1 SGHAT and CDR2 FQNNGV. The V gene end was trimmed by 5 bases and the J gene end by 2 bases; junction bases not matched to a gene: 4. The CDR3 runs 15 residues. The DNA for the CDR3 is TGTGCCAGCAGCGCTGGGACTAGCGGTCAAGAGACCCAGTACTTC. This codes for CASSAGTSGQETQYF. The entire variable domain, with the rest obtained from reference TRBV11-2 and TRBJ2-5, is as follows: EAGVAQSPRYKIIEKRQSVAFWCNPISGHATLYWYQQILGQGPKLLIQFQNNGVVDDSQLPKDRFSAERLKGVDSTLKIQPAKLEDSAVYLCASSAGTSGQETQYFGPGTRLLVL.

The V gene is TRBV3-1 (or the pseudogene TRBV3-2), the J gene TRBJ2-7; D is possibly TRBD2 (6 bases). V was trimmed by 4 bases and J by 5 bases, leaving 15 bases between them. The CDR3 is 14 residues long. Germline V CDR1 and CDR2: LGHDT, YNNKEL (reference sequence). The CDR3 region is CASSLAAGRNEQYF. The CDR3 DNA reads TGTGCCAGCAGCCTAGCGGCGGGAAGGAACGAGCAGTACTTC.

This chain uses TRBV15 with TRBJ2-2, with TRBD2 matching 8 bases. The germline gives CDR1 LNHNV, CDR2 YYDKDF (reference sequence). The length of the CDR3 is 15 residues. Trimming at V came to 8 bases and at J to 5 bases, leaving 10 bases not matched to a gene. CDR3 in DNA: TGTGCCACCGCCTCCGGGGGCGGGGGGACCGGGGAGCTGTTTTTT. This translates into CATASGGGGTGELFF. The full variable domain, in which reference TRBV15 and TRBJ2-2 provide the parts outside the CDR3, is DAMVIQNPRYQVTQFGKPVTLSCSQTLNHNVMYWYQQKSSQAPKLLFHYYDKDFNNEADTPDNFQSRRPNTSFCFLDIRSPGLGDTAMYLCATASGGGGTGELFFGEGSRLTVL.

This chain joins TRBV19 and TRBJ2-2, with TRBD1 identical over 7 bases. Trimming at V came to 5 bases and at J to 7 bases, leaving 7 bases not matched to a gene. The germline gives CDR1 LNHDA, CDR2 SQIVND (reference sequence). The CDR3 runs 14 residues. In DNA, the CDR3 is TGTGCCAGTAGTCAGGGGGTTTGGAACGGGGAGCTGTTTTTT. Its translation: CASSQGVWNGELFF.

This clone was found once. This chain connects TRBV4-2 to TRBJ2-5; possible D gene TRBD2, 6 bases. The CDR3 has 15 residues. CDR1 and CDR2 (germline): LGHNA, YNFKEQ. V was pared by 4 bases and J by 1 base, with 13 bases between. The CDR3 protein is CASSLGTDSQETQYF. The CDR3 DNA follows: TGTGCCAGCAGCCTCGGGACTGACAGCCAAGAGACCCAGTACTTC.

V and J are TRBV19 and TRBJ1-1; D may be TRBD1 (5 bases). CDR1 is LNHDA, CDR2 SQIVND, per germline (reference sequence). Trimming cost V 3 bases and J 7 bases, with 12 bases left between them. The CDR3 runs to 13 residues. The CDR3 loop reads CASSIGAEYEAFF. In DNA, the CDR3 is TGTGCCAGTAGTATTGGGGCAGAGTATGAAGCTTTCTTT.

J is TRBJ1-1 and V is TRBV28; D gene unclear. Per the germline V gene, CDR1 is MDHEN and CDR2 is SYDVKM. Trimming took 4 bases from V and 3 from J, leaving 9 bases between them. This CDR3 has 13 amino acids. The CDR3 bases are TGTGCCAGCAGTTCCTTAAGCGACACTGAAGCTTTCTTT. Encoded protein: CASSSLSDTEAFF.

The genes are TRBV11-1 and TRBJ1-1; D possibly corresponds to TRBD1 (6 bases). The CDR3 runs to 15 residues. Germline V gene lookup returns CDR1 SGHAT and CDR2 FQDESV (reference sequence). V was trimmed by 0 bases and J by 6 bases, leaving 14 bases between them. The CDR3 DNA follows: TGTGCCAGCAGCTTAGCTCCCGGGACAACCGCTGAAGCTTTCTTT. As protein: CASSLAPGTTAEAFF.

The V gene is TRBV10-3, the J gene TRBJ2-1, with TRBD2 as a possible D gene (5 bases). In germline, CDR1 is ENHRY, CDR2 SYGVKD. The CDR3 is made up of 16 amino acids. V lost 6 bases to trimming and J lost 0 bases, with 15 bases between them. DNA of the CDR3: TGTGCCATCAGAGAGGGAGCCGGAGGCTCCTACAATGAGCAGTTCTTC. Translated: CAIREGAGGSYNEQFF.

The chain has TRBV5-1 and TRBJ1-2; perhaps TRBD1 as D (6 bases). The germline V gene encodes CDR1 SGHRS and CDR2 YFSETQ. V lost 5 bases to trimming and J lost 4 bases, with 9 bases between them. This CDR3 is built from 12 residues. CDR3 loop: CASSAGAYGYTF. The CDR3 bases are TGCGCCAGCAGTGCAGGGGCCTATGGCTACACCTTC.

The chain uses TRBV2 and TRBJ2-1; 8 bases are a match to TRBD2. Germline values: CDR1 SNHLY, CDR2 FYNNEI. V was pared by 6 bases and J by 0 bases, with 7 bases of the junction left unmatched. CDR3 length equals 16 residues. The CDR3 loop reads CASSLPLAGSYNEQFF. In DNA, the CDR3 is TGTGCCAGCAGCTTACCCCTAGCGGGCTCCTACAATGAGCAGTTCTTC.

This rearrangement joins TRBV29-1 to TRBJ1-1; no clear D. The CDR3 extends over 13 amino acids. V lost 5 bases and J 3 bases, leaving 13 bases between the germline ends. Germline V gene lookup returns CDR1 SQVTM and CDR2 ANQGSEA. CDR3 sequence: CSVFRNSYTEAFF. In nucleotides, the CDR3 is TGCAGCGTTTTTAGAAACTCTTACACTGAAGCTTTCTTT.

The chain combines TRBV30 with TRBJ2-7; 8 positions agree with TRBD1. CDR3 size: 15 residues. Germline CDR1 is GTSNPN and CDR2 is SVGIG (reference sequence). The V gene end was trimmed by 2 bases and the J gene end by 3 bases; junction bases not matched to a gene: 9. CDR3 sequence (DNA): TGTGCCTGGAGTCCCCCGGGACAGGCTATCTACGAGCAGTACTTC. Protein product: CAWSPPGQAIYEQYF.

The chain recombines TRBV12-3 or TRBV12-4 with TRBJ2-1; D not certain. V was trimmed by 10 bases and J by 2 bases, leaving 9 bases between them. The CDR3 is 12 residues long. The CDR3 region is CAILPAYNEQFF. The DNA of the CDR3 is TGTGCCATACTGCCCGCCTACAATGAGCAGTTCTTC.

J is TRBJ1-5 and V is TRBV19, with 7 bases matching TRBD1. With 3 bases clipped from V and 3 bases from J, the junction kept 17 bases outside the gene matches. The CDR3 has 19 residues. Looked up from germline, CDR1 is LNHDA and CDR2 is SQIVND (reference sequence). The DNA for the CDR3 is TGTGCCAGTAGTATCCTTAGAGGGGGCTCCATATATGCCAATCAGCCCCAGCATTTT. Its protein product is CASSILRGGSIYANQPQHF.

V usage is TRBV6-4 and J usage is TRBJ1-2; tentatively, D is TRBD1 (6 bases). V was shortened by 2 bases and J by 4 bases, with 11 bases between the two germline ends. This CDR3 spans 14 amino acids. In germline, CDR1 is MRHNA, CDR2 SNTAGT. CDR3 amino acids: CASSDTSGAYGYTF. DNA of the CDR3: TGTGCCAGCAGTGACACTTCAGGGGCCTATGGCTACACCTTC.

The gene calls are TRBV7-8 and TRBJ2-1; 10 bases are shared with TRBD2. The V and J ends lost 3 bases and 7 bases, in that order; junction bases with no gene match: 9. The CDR3 contains 16 residues. In germline, CDR1 is SGHVS, CDR2 FQNEAQ. CDR3 region: CASSLLAGGRKNEQFF. The CDR3 region has the DNA TGTGCCAGCAGCTTGTTAGCGGGAGGCCGGAAGAATGAGCAGTTCTTC.

The rearrangement links TRBV5-1 to TRBJ2-1; D uncertain. CDR1 SGHRS and CDR2 YFSETQ come from the germline V gene. V lost 0 bases to trimming and J lost 2 bases, with 6 bases between them. The CDR3 is made up of 14 amino acids. The CDR3: CASSLGAPYNEQFF. For the CDR3, the DNA is TGCGCCAGCAGCTTGGGAGCCCCCTACAATGAGCAGTTCTTC. The full variable domain, completed using reference TRBV5-1 and TRBJ2-1, is KAGVTQTPRYLIKTRGQQVTLSCSPISGHRSVSWYQQTPGQGLQFLFEYFSETQRNKGNFPGRFSGRQFSNSRSEMNVSTLELGDSALYLCASSLGAPYNEQFFGPGTRLTVL.

The genes are TRBV18 and TRBJ1-1, with 8 nucleotides matching TRBD1. This CDR3 comprises 14 residues. CDR1 is KGHSH and CDR2 is LQKENI in the germline V gene. Trimming cost V 0 bases and J 5 bases; bases outside gene matches: 2. The CDR3, as DNA: TGTGCCAGCTCACCACCGCAGGGGGCTACTGAAGCTTTCTTT. Translation: CASSPPQGATEAFF.

V and J are TRBV6-1 and TRBJ2-1; TRBD2 might be the D (5 bases). Trimming pared 3 bases from V and 3 bases from J, leaving 9 bases between. The germline V gene encodes CDR1 MNHNS and CDR2 SASEGT. The CDR3 consists of 14 residues. The CDR3 coding sequence is TGTGCCAGCAGTGAGTCGGGATACTACAATGAGCAGTTCTTC. Translating gives CASSESGYYNEQFF.

The chain has TRBV4-1 and TRBJ1-3; unclear D gene. The length of the CDR3 is 15 residues. Germline values: CDR1 MGHRA, CDR2 YSYEKL. The V end lost 0 bases, the J end lost 1 base, and 7 bases lay between the germline ends. The CDR3, as DNA: TGCGCCAGCAGCCAAGATCTCAGATCTGGAAACACCATATATTTT. It encodes CASSQDLRSGNTIYF.

The chain recombines TRBV18 with TRBJ2-3; possible D gene TRBD1, 7 bases. CDR1 and CDR2 (germline): KGHSH, LQKENI. The CDR3 consists of 14 residues. The germline V and J ends were trimmed by 6 bases and 4 bases, with 14 bases remaining between them. The CDR3 DNA reads TGTGCCAGCTCCCAGGGGGGCCCGCCAGATACGCAGTATTTT. Amino acid sequence: CASSQGGPPDTQYF.

The gene calls are TRBV9 and TRBJ1-3; the D is unclear. In germline, CDR1 is SGDLS, CDR2 YYNGEE. Trimming stripped 0 bases from V and 2 bases from J, with 15 bases between. There are 17 residues in the CDR3. CDR3 bases: TGTGCCAGCAGCGTAGAGAACAGATTTCACCCTGGAAACACCATATATTTT. The encoded protein is CASSVENRFHPGNTIYF.

The chain combines TRBV7-6 with TRBJ2-2, with D perhaps matching TRBD2 (6 bases). This CDR3 is built from 16 residues. Between the trimmed V and J ends, which lost 0 bases and 1 base, there was a span of 9 bases. CDR1 and CDR2 (germline): SGHVS, FNYEAQ. DNA of the CDR3: TGTGCCAGCAGCTTAGCCGGCGGGGTGAACACCGGGGAGCTGTTTTTT. This gives the protein CASSLAGGVNTGELFF.

The chain is built from TRBV7-6 and TRBJ2-7; D possibly corresponds to TRBD2 (5 bases). V was trimmed by 5 bases and J by 0 bases, leaving 14 bases between them. This CDR3 is built from 15 residues. Germline CDR1 is SGHVS and CDR2 is FNYEAQ. In DNA, the CDR3 is TGTGCCAGCAGCACGGGTGTGGAGGCCTCCTACGAGCAGTACTTC. It specifies CASSTGVEASYEQYF.

The rearrangement joins TRBV18 to TRBJ2-2; D is possibly TRBD2 (6 bases). This CDR3 has 14 residues. Germline V lookup: CDR1 KGHSH, CDR2 LQKENI. The V end lost 4 bases, the J end lost 4 bases, and 10 bases lay between the germline ends. The CDR3 nucleotides are TGTGCCAGCTCACACGGGACTGCCACCGGGGAGCTGTTTTTT. This gives the protein CASSHGTATGELFF. The full variable domain, rest sourced from reference TRBV18 and TRBJ2-2, is NAGVMQNPRHLVRRRGQEARLRCSPMKGHSHVYWYRQLPEEGLKFMVYLQKENIIDESGMPKERFSAEFPKEGPSILRIQQVVRGDSAAYFCASSHGTATGELFFGEGSRLTVL.

The rearrangement links TRBV5-1 to TRBJ2-6; TRBD1 matches at 11 bases. The CDR3 extends over 17 amino acids. V dropped 7 bases and J dropped 4; count of bases not matched to a gene: 10. Germline values: CDR1 SGHRS, CDR2 YFSETQ. The CDR3 is CASGLGQGAEGANVLTF. In DNA form, the CDR3 reads TGCGCCAGCGGCCTAGGACAGGGGGCAGAAGGGGCCAACGTCCTGACTTTC.

V and J are TRBV2 and TRBJ2-1; 11 bases are shared with TRBD1. V lost 6 bases, J lost 7 bases, and 8 bases stayed unmatched. The CDR3 has 15 residues. CDR1 and CDR2 (germline): SNHLY, FYNNEI. CDR3 amino acids: CASRAGTGGENEQFF. CDR3 nucleotide sequence: TGTGCCAGCAGGGCCGGGACAGGGGGTGAAAATGAGCAGTTCTTC. The variable domain in full, completed from reference TRBV2 and TRBJ2-1, reads EPEVTQTPSHQVTQMGQEVILRCVPISNHLYFYWYRQILGQKVEFLVSFYNNEISEKSEIFDDQFSVERPDGSNFTLKIRSTKLEDSAMYFCASRAGTGGENEQFFGPGTRLTVL.